This T cell receptor (beta chain) emerged from a study of CD8+CD57+ T cells in acquired aplastic anemia. Overall study context: The study obtained an average of about 3.4 ug of DNA from sorted CD4+ and CD8+ cells. Healthy donor CD4+ samples were sequenced to a depth that averaged roughly 10 million reads. General study findings and limits: With respect to CD8+ Simpson's diversity, patients and controls did not differ significantly.

Germline CDR1 is SNHLY and CDR2 is FYNNEI. The ends were cut back, 1 base at V and 7 bases at J, with 10 bases in the middle. The CDR3 runs to 13 residues. TCR beta VDJ combinations and CDR3 sequences were profiled from genomic DNA. TCRdb itself ran the reads through MiXCR, one entry per CDR3 protein. Among 100,000 to 150,000 distinct CDR3 sequences listed, 40% to 60% were seen once. Details on this clonotype: The antigen remains undetermined.

V is TRBV2 and J is TRBJ2-5; D remains unclear. The TCR was taken from a human donor in good health, serving as a control. Input material: sorted CD4+, CD8+, or CD8+CD57+ T cells (not recorded which) from PBMCs. The CDR3 loop reads CASSEVSSGTQYF. The CDR3 DNA sequence: TGTGCCAGCAGTGAAGTATCATCTGGGACCCAGTACTTC.